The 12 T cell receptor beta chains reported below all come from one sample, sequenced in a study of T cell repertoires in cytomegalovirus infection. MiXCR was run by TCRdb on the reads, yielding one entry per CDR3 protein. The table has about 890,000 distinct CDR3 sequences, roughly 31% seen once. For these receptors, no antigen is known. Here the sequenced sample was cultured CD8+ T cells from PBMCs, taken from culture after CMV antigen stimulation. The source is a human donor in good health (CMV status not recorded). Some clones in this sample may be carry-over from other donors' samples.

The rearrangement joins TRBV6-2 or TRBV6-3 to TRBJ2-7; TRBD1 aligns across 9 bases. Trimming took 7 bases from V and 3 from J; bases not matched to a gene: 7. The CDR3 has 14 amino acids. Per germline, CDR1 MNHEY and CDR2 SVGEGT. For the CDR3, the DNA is TGTGCCAGCATCGCGGGACAGGGCTACTACGAGCAGTACGTC. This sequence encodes CASIAGQGYYEQYV.

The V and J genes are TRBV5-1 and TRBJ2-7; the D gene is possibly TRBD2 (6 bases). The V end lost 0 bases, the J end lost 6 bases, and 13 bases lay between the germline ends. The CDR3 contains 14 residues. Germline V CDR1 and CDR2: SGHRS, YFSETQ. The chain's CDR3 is CASSLVSGTLEQYF. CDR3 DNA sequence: TGCGCCAGCAGCTTGGTTAGCGGTACTCTCGAGCAGTACTTC.

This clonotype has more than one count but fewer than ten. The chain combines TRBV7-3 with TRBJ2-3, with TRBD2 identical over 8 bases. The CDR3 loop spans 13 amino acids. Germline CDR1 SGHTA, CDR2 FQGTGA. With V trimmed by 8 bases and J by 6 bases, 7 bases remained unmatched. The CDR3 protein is CASQLSGGDTQYF. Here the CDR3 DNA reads TGTGCCAGCCAGCTTTCGGGGGGGGATACGCAGTATTTT.

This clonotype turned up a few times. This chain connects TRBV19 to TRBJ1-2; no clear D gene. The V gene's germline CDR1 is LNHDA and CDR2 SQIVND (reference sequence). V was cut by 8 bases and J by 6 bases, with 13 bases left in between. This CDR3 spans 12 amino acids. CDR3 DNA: TGTGCCAGTTCGGACCCGGCGAATGGCTACACCTTC. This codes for CASSDPANGYTF.

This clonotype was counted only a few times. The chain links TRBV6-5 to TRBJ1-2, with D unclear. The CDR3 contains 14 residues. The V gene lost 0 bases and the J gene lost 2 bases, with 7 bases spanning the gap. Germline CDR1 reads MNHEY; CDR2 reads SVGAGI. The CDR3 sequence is CASSYSGTNYGYTF. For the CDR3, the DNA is TGTGCCAGCAGTTACTCGGGAACGAACTATGGCTACACCTTC.

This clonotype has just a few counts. CDR3 residues: CASSFLIMNTEAFF. The CDR3, as DNA: TGTGCCAGCAGCTTCCTGATCATGAACACTGAAGCTTTCTTT. The V call is TRBV5-6, the J call TRBJ1-1, with D uncertain. Germline lookup yields CDR1 SGHDT and CDR2 YYEEEE. CDR3 length: 14 residues. The V end lost 2 bases, the J end lost 0 bases, and 8 bases lay between the germline ends.

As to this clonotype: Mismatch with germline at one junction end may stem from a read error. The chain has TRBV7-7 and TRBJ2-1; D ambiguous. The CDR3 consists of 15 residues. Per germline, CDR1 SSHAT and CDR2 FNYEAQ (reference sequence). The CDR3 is CASSLGSNSYNEQFF. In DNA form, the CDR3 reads TGTGCTAGCAGCTTAGGGTCCAACTCCTACAATGAGCAGTTCTTC.

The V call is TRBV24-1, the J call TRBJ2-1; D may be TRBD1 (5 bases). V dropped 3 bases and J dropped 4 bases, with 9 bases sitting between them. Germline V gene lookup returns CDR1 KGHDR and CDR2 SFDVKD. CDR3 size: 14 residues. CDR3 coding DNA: TGTGCCACCAGTGATGTTGACAGTTACAATGAGCAGTTCTTC. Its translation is CATSDVDSYNEQFF.

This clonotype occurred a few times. CDR3 residues: CASSTPGDMWRSEQYV. CDR3 nucleotide sequence: TGTGCCAGCAGCACCCCAGGGGATATGTGGAGGTCCGAGCAGTACGTC. This sequence joins TRBV5-5 and TRBJ2-7, with D possibly being TRBD1 (6 bases). The germline V gene encodes CDR1 SGHKS and CDR2 YYEKEE (reference sequence). The CDR3 runs 16 residues. Trimming left V 4 bases short and J 6 bases short, with 23 bases between.

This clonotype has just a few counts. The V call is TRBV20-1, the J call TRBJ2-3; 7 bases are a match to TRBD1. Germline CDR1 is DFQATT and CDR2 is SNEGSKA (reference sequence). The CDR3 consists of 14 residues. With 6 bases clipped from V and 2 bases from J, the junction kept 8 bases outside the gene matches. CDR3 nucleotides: TGCAGTGCAACTACAGGGGAGTTCACAGATACGCAGTATTTT. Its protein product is CSATTGEFTDTQYF.

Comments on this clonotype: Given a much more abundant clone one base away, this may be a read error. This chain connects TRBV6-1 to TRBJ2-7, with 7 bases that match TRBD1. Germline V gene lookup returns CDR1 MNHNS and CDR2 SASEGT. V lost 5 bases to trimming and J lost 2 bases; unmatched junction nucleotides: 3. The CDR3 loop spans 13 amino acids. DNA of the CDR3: TGTGCCAGCAGTAAGACAGGGCCCTACGAGCAGTACTTC. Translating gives CASSKTGPYEQYF.

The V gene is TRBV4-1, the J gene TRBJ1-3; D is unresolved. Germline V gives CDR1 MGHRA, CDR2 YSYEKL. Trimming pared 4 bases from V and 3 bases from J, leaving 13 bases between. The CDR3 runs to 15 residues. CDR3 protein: CASSPPSTGGNTIYF. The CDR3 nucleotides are TGCGCCAGCAGCCCACCATCGACGGGTGGAAACACCATATATTTT.